Shown below are 20 T cell receptor beta chains from a single sample sequenced in a study of control samples from healthy donors and cancer patients (dated by TCRdb to the early 2020s). The library was prepared using the immunoSEQ multiplex PCR assay. This is the immuneACCESS table as TCRdb keeps it, with only in-frame sequences that have V and J called. A part of the clones is gone; compared with another copy, unresolved V genes explain less than half, and the rest is unexplained. This sample comprises hundreds of thousands of clones, over 75% of them detected only once. The ten biggest clones cover 13% of the sample. The material sequenced was PBMCs. The receptor source for this set is a woman aged 55-75 years with lung cancer.

CDR3 coding DNA: TGTGCCAGCAGTTTCTCCGGGGGCTCGGCCGGGGAGCTGTTTTTT. It codes for CASSFSGGSAGELFF. This chain joins TRBV28 and TRBJ2-2; D could derive from TRBD1 or TRBD2 (6 bases each). Germline CDR1 is MDHEN and CDR2 is SYDVKM. This CDR3 is 15 amino acids long. V lost 3 bases and J 6 bases, leaving 14 bases between the germline ends.

The chain joins TRBV7-3 to TRBJ1-2; 7 bases match TRBD1. The CDR3 has 13 residues. J was trimmed by 2 bases and V by 5 bases; bases with no gene match: 2. Germline lookup yields CDR1 SGHTA and CDR2 FQGTGA. The chain's CDR3 is CASSPDRNYGYTF. DNA for the CDR3: TGTGCCAGCAGCCCGGACAGGAACTATGGCTACACCTTC.

The chain carries TRBV3-1 (or the pseudogene TRBV3-2) and TRBJ2-7; 12 positions match TRBD2. Trimming took 0 bases from V and 6 from J; bases not matched to a gene: 3. CDR1 and CDR2 (germline): LGHDT, YNNKEL (reference sequence). The CDR3 has 15 amino acids. The CDR3 is CASSQEASGRGEQYF. DNA of the CDR3: TGTGCCAGCAGCCAAGAGGCTAGCGGGAGGGGCGAGCAGTACTTC.

The rearrangement joins TRBV14 to TRBJ1-6; D remains ambiguous. The germline gives CDR1 SGHDN, CDR2 FVKESK. Trimming took off 1 base at V and 9 bases at J, with 7 bases between the two ends. This CDR3 has 13 residues. CDR3 bases: TGTGCCAGCAGCCAAGCGGGGTTTTCACCCCTCCACTTT. It specifies CASSQAGFSPLHF.

The chain is built from TRBV4-2 and TRBJ2-5; 8 positions match TRBD2. Germline V gene lookup returns CDR1 LGHNA and CDR2 YNFKEQ. The CDR3 runs 16 residues. The V segment lost 1 base and the J segment 2 bases; nucleotides outside the gene matches: 6. This CDR3 is CASSQGNGGGQETQYF. DNA for the CDR3: TGTGCCAGCAGCCAAGGAAACGGCGGGGGGCAAGAGACCCAGTACTTC.

This clone has a single count. Other nucleotide sequences in the sample specify the same CDR3. The V gene is TRBV7-2, the J gene TRBJ2-1, with D tentatively TRBD2 (5 bases). The germline V gene encodes CDR1 SGHTA and CDR2 FQGNSA. The CDR3 spans 13 residues. Trimming took 5 bases from V and 5 from J, leaving 10 bases between them. Here the CDR3 DNA reads TGTGCCAGCAGCCTATCGAGGGACAATGAGCAGTTCTTC. The encoded protein is CASSLSRDNEQFF.

This clone was seen ten or more times. The chain carries TRBV9 and TRBJ1-1; no firm D call. The length of the CDR3 is 15 residues. V lost 0 bases, J lost 0 bases, and 9 bases lay in between. The germline gives CDR1 SGDLS, CDR2 YYNGEE. This CDR3 reads CASSVDGALNTEAFF. DNA for the CDR3: TGTGCCAGCAGCGTAGATGGAGCATTGAACACTGAAGCTTTCTTT.

The chain joins TRBV19 to TRBJ2-1; maybe TRBD2 (5 bases). V shed 5 bases and J shed 4 bases, with 12 bases lying between them. This CDR3 has 14 residues. The germline V gene has CDR1 LNHDA and CDR2 SQIVND (reference sequence). CDR3 in amino acids: CASSEGSPYNEQFF. The CDR3, as DNA: TGTGCCAGTAGTGAAGGGAGCCCTTACAATGAGCAGTTCTTC.

The rearrangement links TRBV5-1 to TRBJ1-1, with D maybe TRBD1 (6 bases). Germline lookup yields CDR1 SGHRS and CDR2 YFSETQ. The CDR3 has 15 amino acids. V was shortened by 4 bases and J by 6 bases, with 19 bases between the two germline ends. This CDR3 reads CASSEGQPFIPEAFF. For the CDR3, the DNA is TGCGCCAGCAGCGAAGGACAGCCTTTTATCCCTGAAGCTTTCTTT.

CDR3 loop: CATSSDRASYEQYF. DNA for the CDR3: TGTGCCACCAGCAGCGACAGGGCTTCCTACGAGCAGTACTTC. V usage is TRBV15 and J usage is TRBJ2-7, with 7 bases matching TRBD1. The CDR3 totals 14 residues. Germline assignment: CDR1 LNHNV and CDR2 YYDKDF (reference sequence). V shed 3 bases and J 1 base; nucleotides not matched to a gene: 3.

This clone was observed a few times. The V and J genes are TRBV6-5 and TRBJ1-5; D call uncertain. V was cut by 6 bases and J by 2 bases, with 11 bases left in between. The CDR3 sequence is 14 residues long. Per the germline V gene, CDR1 is MNHEY and CDR2 is SVGAGI. The chain's CDR3 is CASSEGGGNQPQHF. CDR3 bases: TGTGCCAGCAGCGAGGGAGGCGGCAATCAGCCCCAGCATTTT.

This clone was seen a handful of times. This sequence joins TRBV27 and TRBJ1-3; TRBD1 is a possible D gene (5 bases). Per germline, CDR1 MNHEY and CDR2 SMNVEV (reference sequence). This CDR3 region has 15 residues. Trimming removed 6 bases at V and 3 bases at J, with 15 bases between. Here the CDR3 DNA reads TGTGCCAGCAGGTCCTGGGGGTTAAATGGAAACACCATATATTTT. As protein: CASRSWGLNGNTIYF.

A remark on this clone: The conserved final phenylalanine or tryptophan is absent from the CDR3, which likely points to a read error. CDR3 DNA sequence: TGCGCCAGCAGCTCCGGGACAGGGGGCTCAGATGGCTACACCCTC. It codes for CASSSGTGGSDGYTL. V is TRBV5-1 and J is TRBJ1-2; TRBD1 matches 12 bases. J was trimmed by 6 bases and V by 3 bases; bases with no gene match: 6. This CDR3 region has 15 residues. The V gene's germline CDR1 is SGHRS and CDR2 YFSETQ.

The CDR3 loop is CASSQRLAGAGDTQYF. In nucleotides, the CDR3 is TGTGCCAGCAGCCAACGACTAGCGGGAGCAGGAGATACGCAGTATTTT. The chain links TRBV3-1 (or the pseudogene TRBV3-2) to TRBJ2-3; TRBD2 matches 12 bases. The trim removed 2 bases at V and 5 bases at J, leaving 5 bases unmatched. CDR1 is LGHDT and CDR2 is YNNKEL in the germline V gene (reference sequence). The CDR3 runs 16 residues.

The V call is TRBV28, the J call TRBJ1-2, with 9 nucleotides matching TRBD1. This CDR3 region has 17 residues. Germline CDR1 and CDR2: MDHEN and SYDVKM. V lost 2 bases to trimming and J lost 0 bases; unmatched junction nucleotides: 7. The CDR3 DNA follows: TGTGCCAGCAGTTTAGGTACAGGGGGCTCTGCTAACTATGGCTACACCTTC. Translation: CASSLGTGGSANYGYTF.

This sequence joins TRBV11-3 and TRBJ2-5; 9 bases align to TRBD2. V trimming: 1 base; J trimming: 5 bases; junction bases outside the gene matches: 5. The CDR3 totals 15 residues. The V gene's germline CDR1 is SGHNT and CDR2 YENEEA. CDR3 coding DNA: TGTGCCAGCAGCTTAGGCGGGAGGGCCGGCGAGACCCAGTACTTC. As protein: CASSLGGRAGETQYF.

This rearrangement joins TRBV19 to TRBJ1-5; maybe TRBD1 (5 bases). The germline V and J ends were trimmed by 2 bases and 1 base, with 12 bases remaining between them. This CDR3 has 16 residues. Germline CDR1 LNHDA, CDR2 SQIVND (reference sequence). CDR3 residues: CASSIWQGSSNQPQHF. The CDR3 DNA follows: TGTGCCAGTAGTATATGGCAGGGATCAAGCAATCAGCCCCAGCATTTT.

The chain has TRBV6-5 and TRBJ2-7; no clear D gene. CDR3 length: 12 amino acids. The V end lost 10 bases, the J end lost 2 bases, and 12 bases lay between the germline ends. Germline assignment: CDR1 MNHEY and CDR2 SVGAGI. The CDR3 reads CAITLPTYEQYF. CDR3 nucleotides: TGTGCCATTACCTTGCCTACCTACGAGCAGTACTTC.

This clone was observed a single time. The chain combines TRBV5-1 with TRBJ2-5, with D hard to call. The V gene lost 0 bases and the J gene lost 5 bases, with 8 bases spanning the gap. Germline CDR1 and CDR2: SGHRS and YFSETQ. This CDR3 is 13 amino acids long. DNA for the CDR3: TGCGCCAGCAGCTTGGGAGGAAGTGAGACCCAGTACTTC. Translated, it gives CASSLGGSETQYF. The full variable domain, with the rest looked up from reference TRBV5-1 and TRBJ2-5, is KAGVTQTPRYLIKTRGQQVTLSCSPISGHRSVSWYQQTPGQGLQFLFEYFSETQRNKGNFPGRFSGRQFSNSRSEMNVSTLELGDSALYLCASSLGGSETQYFGPGTRLLVL.

The V and J genes are TRBV9 and TRBJ1-1; D is unresolved. This CDR3 region has 12 residues. Germline CDR1 reads SGDLS; CDR2 reads YYNGEE. Trimming took 3 bases from V and 8 from J, leaving 11 bases between them. The CDR3 coding sequence is TGTGCCAGCAGCGCTCAGACGCCCGAAGCTTTCTTT. Encoded protein: CASSAQTPEAFF.